These 30 T cell receptor beta chains came from one sample sequenced in a study of T cells in Graves' hyperthyroidism and ophthalmopathy. Amplification targeted TCR beta CDR3 regions from RNA transcripts. HTBI primers were used for first-round RT-PCR of the TCR CDR3. TCRdb processed the multiplex PCR reads anew with MiXCR; each CDR3 protein has one entry. Altogether more than 150,000 distinct CDR3 sequences are present, 15% to 20% being singletons, with the ten largest covering roughly 32%. The source material was blood. Receptor source: a woman aged 45-65 years with Graves' hyperthyroidism.

The V gene is TRBV9, the J gene TRBJ2-1; D is unresolved. The V end was cut by 0 bases, the J end by 1 base, with 5 bases between. The CDR3 loop spans 14 amino acids. Germline CDR1 is SGDLS and CDR2 is YYNGEE. CDR3: CASSVGLSYNEQFF. The DNA of the CDR3 is TGTGCCAGCAGCGTAGGGCTATCCTACAATGAGCAGTTCTTC.

A note on this clonotype: Being one base from a much bigger clone, this may be a read error. CDR3 region: CASSSGEAPGPQHF. The CDR3, as DNA: TGTGCCAGCAGTTCTGGCGAGGCCCCGGGGCCCCAGCATTTT. This chain joins TRBV27 and TRBJ1-5; the D is unclear. Germline V gene lookup returns CDR1 MNHEY and CDR2 SMNVEV (reference sequence). This CDR3 has 14 residues. The V and J ends lost 4 bases and 9 bases respectively, with 16 bases between them.

The sample holds many counts of this clonotype. This chain links TRBV20-1 with TRBJ1-1, with 9 bases aligning to TRBD1. Germline V gene data show CDR1 as DFQATT and CDR2 as SNEGSKA (reference sequence). The CDR3 covers 14 residues. With V trimmed by 3 bases and J by 7 bases, 9 bases remained unmatched. The DNA for the CDR3 is TGCAGTGCTAGTCGCGGACAGGGGTTGGGTGAAGCTTTCTTT. It translates to CSASRGQGLGEAFF.

The chain is built from TRBV4-1 and TRBJ2-7; TRBD2 aligns across 10 bases. Losses at the gene ends were 5 bases for V and 5 bases for J; bases not matched to a gene: 9. CDR1 and CDR2 from the germline V gene are MGHRA and YSYEKL. CDR3 length: 15 amino acids. This CDR3 reads CASSSVAGGRHEQYF. The CDR3 bases are TGCGCCAGCAGCAGTGTAGCGGGGGGCCGCCACGAGCAGTACTTC.

Many counts were recorded for this clonotype. The chain carries TRBV3-1 and TRBJ2-3; no clear D. The germline gives CDR1 LGHDT, CDR2 YNNKEL (reference sequence). CDR3 length equals 14 residues. Between the trimmed V and J ends, which lost 0 bases and 6 bases, there was a span of 10 bases. CDR3 nucleotide sequence: TGTGCCAGCAGCCAAGATCAGGCGAGGGATACGCAGTATTTT. Its protein product is CASSQDQARDTQYF.

Ten or more counts support this clonotype. This chain's CDR3 is CASSLFPGQFPGYTF. In nucleotides, the CDR3 is TGTGCCAGCAGTTTGTTCCCGGGACAGTTCCCTGGCTACACCTTC. The J gene is TRBJ1-2, the V gene TRBV27, with 7 bases identical to TRBD1. Germline-derived CDR1 and CDR2 are MNHEY and SMNVEV (reference sequence). V was pared by 3 bases and J by 7 bases, with 11 bases of the junction left unmatched. The CDR3 spans 15 residues.

This clonotype was picked up many times. V is TRBV10-3 and J is TRBJ1-2; 10 bases match TRBD1. V was pared by 2 bases and J by 7 bases, with 7 bases of the junction left unmatched. Germline CDR1 and CDR2: ENHRY and SYGVKD. The CDR3 is 15 amino acids. The CDR3 region is CAISEPGQGLGGYTF. The CDR3, as DNA: TGTGCCATCAGTGAGCCGGGACAGGGGCTGGGTGGCTACACCTTC.

At least ten counts were recorded for this clonotype. This sequence joins TRBV10-3 and TRBJ2-7; tentatively, D is TRBD1 (7 bases). V was clipped by 2 bases and J by 6 bases, with 8 bases between them. The CDR3 totals 12 residues. CDR1 is ENHRY, CDR2 SYGVKD, per germline. The CDR3 region is CAISEQGGEQYF. DNA for the CDR3: TGTGCCATCAGTGAGCAGGGGGGCGAGCAGTACTTC.

This clonotype was detected ten times or more. The chain employs TRBV28 and TRBJ2-7, with a weak D call TRBD1 (5 bases). The length of the CDR3 is 13 residues. V lost 2 bases and J 4 bases, leaving 9 bases between the germline ends. Germline CDR1 and CDR2: MDHEN and SYDVKM. CDR3 in amino acids: CASSLKQVYEQYF. CDR3 nucleotides: TGTGCCAGCAGTTTAAAACAGGTTTACGAGCAGTACTTC.

The table lists this clonotype with many counts. The rearrangement uses TRBV6-1 and TRBJ1-1; D is possibly TRBD1 (6 bases). CDR3 length: 13 amino acids. The germline gives CDR1 MNHNS, CDR2 SASEGT. Trimming stripped 4 bases from V and 1 base from J, with 7 bases between. CDR3 residues: CASSAGENTEAFF. CDR3 sequence (DNA): TGTGCCAGCAGTGCAGGGGAGAACACTGAAGCTTTCTTT.

This clonotype showed up many times. The chain employs TRBV25-1 and TRBJ2-3, with 8 nucleotides matching TRBD2. Germline V lookup: CDR1 MGHDK, CDR2 SYGVNS. The CDR3 length is 14 residues. Unmatched junction bases numbered 4, after V lost 8 bases and J lost 0 bases. CDR3: CASPGGPSTDTQYF. The CDR3 DNA reads as TGTGCCAGCCCGGGGGGGCCGAGCACAGATACGCAGTATTTT. Full variable domain (missing parts from reference TRBV25-1 and TRBJ2-3): EADIYQTPRYLVIGTGKKITLECSQTMGHDKMYWYQQDPGMELHLIHYSYGVNSTEKGDLSSESTVSRIRTEHFPLTLESARPSHTSQYLCASPGGPSTDTQYFGPGTRLTVL.

This clonotype was seen ten or more times. The chain uses TRBV6-1 and TRBJ1-1, with D unresolved. CDR3 length equals 13 residues. V lost 6 bases, J lost 1 base, and 9 bases lay in between. The germline gives CDR1 MNHNS, CDR2 SASEGT. The CDR3 protein is CASSRHKNTEAFF. The CDR3, as DNA: TGTGCCAGCAGCCGACACAAGAACACTGAAGCTTTCTTT.

This clonotype was recorded many times. The chain links TRBV7-2 to TRBJ1-1; the D gene is possibly TRBD1 (5 bases). The CDR3 is made up of 12 amino acids. Germline CDR1 and CDR2: SGHTA and FQGNSA. Trimming removed 5 bases from V and 10 bases from J, with 14 bases in between. CDR3 DNA sequence: TGTGCCAGCAGCCGGGACCTATATAGAGCTTTCTTT. It codes for CASSRDLYRAFF.

The sample holds many counts of this clonotype. This sequence joins TRBV2 and TRBJ2-1; maybe TRBD1 (6 bases). The germline V and J ends were trimmed by 7 bases and 4 bases, with 11 bases remaining between them. There are 13 residues in the CDR3. The germline V gene encodes CDR1 SNHLY and CDR2 FYNNEI. The CDR3 DNA sequence: TGTGCCAGCACGAGGGACAATTACAATGAGCAGTTCTTC. It is translated as CASTRDNYNEQFF. The complete variable domain, with remaining parts taken from reference TRBV2 and TRBJ2-1, reads EPEVTQTPSHQVTQMGQEVILRCVPISNHLYFYWYRQILGQKVEFLVSFYNNEISEKSEIFDDQFSVERPDGSNFTLKIRSTKLEDSAMYFCASTRDNYNEQFFGPGTRLTVL.

This clonotype has at least ten counts. This chain joins TRBV11-2 and TRBJ2-1, with 11 positions matching TRBD2. The germline CDR1 and CDR2 sequences are SGHAT and FQNNGV. The ends lost 6 bases at V and 9 bases at J; junction bases unmatched: 22. The CDR3 consists of 19 residues. In DNA, the CDR3 is TGTGCCAGCAGTTCAGCGAGCGCGGTAGCGGGGGGGCTGACGGGTGAGCAGTTCTTC. Protein sequence: CASSSASAVAGGLTGEQFF.

At least ten counts were recorded for this clonotype. The gene calls are TRBV6-2 or TRBV6-3 and TRBJ1-2; 9 bases line up with TRBD1. The J segment lost 2 bases and the V segment lost 0 bases, leaving 4 bases of the junction unmatched. Germline loops: CDR1 MNHEY, CDR2 SVGEGT. The CDR3 runs to 16 residues. CDR3 loop: CASSYSVGQGNYGYTF. CDR3 coding DNA: TGTGCCAGCAGTTACTCCGTAGGACAGGGGAACTATGGCTACACCTTC.

This clonotype was recorded many times. V gene TRBV5-1 combines with J gene TRBJ1-2; D is ambiguous. The germline V and J ends were trimmed by 0 bases and 4 bases, with 10 bases remaining between them. CDR3 size: 14 residues. CDR1 is SGHRS and CDR2 is YFSETQ in the germline V gene. This chain's CDR3 is CASSLAVNLYGYTF. The CDR3 nucleotides read TGCGCCAGCAGCTTGGCTGTCAACCTCTATGGCTACACCTTC.

This clonotype was seen ten or more times. The J gene is TRBJ2-7, the V gene TRBV19, with 7 bases aligning to TRBD1. V shed 10 bases and J 5 bases; nucleotides not matched to a gene: 14. The germline gives CDR1 LNHDA, CDR2 SQIVND (reference sequence). The CDR3 totals 14 residues. In nucleotides, the CDR3 is TGTGCCACTACTCCGACAGGGTTCTTCCACGAGCAGTACTTC. Its protein is CATTPTGFFHEQYF. Based on the CDR3 plus reference TRBV19 and TRBJ2-7, the full variable domain is DGGITQSPKYLFRKEGQNVTLSCEQNLNHDAMYWYRQDPGQGLRLIYYSQIVNDFQKGDIAEGYSVSREKKESFPLTVTSAQKNPTAFYLCATTPTGFFHEQYFGPGTRLTVT.

This clonotype was seen many times. The J gene is TRBJ2-7, the V gene TRBV2, with D maybe TRBD2 (6 bases). Germline-derived CDR1 and CDR2 are SNHLY and FYNNEI. The CDR3 is made up of 14 amino acids. Trimming took 7 bases from V and 4 from J, leaving 17 bases between them. The CDR3 DNA reads as TGTGCCAGCACCGATCCGGGCGGGGAGTACGAGCAGTACTTC. It translates to CASTDPGGEYEQYF.

There are a few counts of this clonotype. The chain couples TRBV9 to TRBJ2-2, with D unclear. CDR1 and CDR2 (germline): SGDLS, YYNGEE. V lost 2 bases and J lost 3, with 11 bases in between. The CDR3 sequence is 15 residues long. CDR3 protein: CASSVVPGDTGELFF. The CDR3 nucleotides are TGTGCCAGCAGCGTCGTGCCTGGGGACACCGGGGAGCTGTTTTTT.

In this sample, this clonotype turned up many times. The rearrangement joins TRBV18 to TRBJ1-1; D is possibly TRBD1 (6 bases). V gave up 3 bases and J gave up 7 bases, with 15 bases separating them. This CDR3 is built from 14 residues. Germline CDR1 reads KGHSH; CDR2 reads LQKENI. This CDR3 reads CASSPPGQPSEAFF. CDR3 in DNA: TGTGCCAGCTCACCTCCTGGACAGCCAAGTGAAGCTTTCTTT.

The rearrangement uses TRBV20-1 and TRBJ2-5, with D maybe TRBD2 (6 bases). Deletions cut 6 bases from V and 0 bases from J, with 11 bases between. The CDR3 length is 13 residues. CDR1 and CDR2 from the germline V gene are DFQATT and SNEGSKA (reference sequence). Written as DNA, the CDR3 is TGCAGTGCCGCTACTAGCTACCAAGAGACCCAGTACTTC. Translated: CSAATSYQETQYF.

This clonotype was counted ten times or more. The genes are TRBV19 and TRBJ1-5, with unresolved D. Trimming removed 6 bases at V and 0 bases at J, with 9 bases between. This CDR3 contains 14 residues. The germline V gene has CDR1 LNHDA and CDR2 SQIVND (reference sequence). The CDR3 sequence: CASRGSASNQPQHF. CDR3 sequence (DNA): TGTGCCAGTAGGGGATCCGCTAGCAATCAGCCCCAGCATTTT.

This clonotype has at least ten counts. V and J are TRBV5-1 and TRBJ2-7; D is uncertain. V was pared by 4 bases and J by 5 bases, with 13 bases between. CDR3 size: 13 residues. CDR1 is SGHRS and CDR2 is YFSETQ in the germline V gene. DNA of the CDR3: TGCGCCAGCAGCCCGGACCGGTTCAACGAGCAGTACTTC. This sequence encodes CASSPDRFNEQYF.

With regard to this clonotype: The junction departs from germline at one end; a sequencing error may be responsible. The chain recombines TRBV4-2 with TRBJ2-1; 12 bases line up with TRBD2. Germline CDR1 is LGHNA and CDR2 is YNFKEQ. The CDR3 is 17 amino acids. The CDR3 protein is CASSPRTSGAVYTEQFF. CDR3 nucleotide sequence: TGTGCCAGCAGCCCGCGGACTAGCGGGGCGGTCTACACTGAGCAGTTCTTC.

This chain links TRBV2 with TRBJ1-2; D is ambiguous. The V end lost 7 bases, the J end lost 3 bases, and 18 bases lay between the germline ends. CDR1 and CDR2 (germline): SNHLY, FYNNEI. The CDR3 runs 15 residues. Here the CDR3 DNA reads TGTGCCAGCAAATCCGATTCACAGAACTACTATGGCTACACCTTC. It codes for CASKSDSQNYYGYTF.

Comments on this clonotype: The missing conserved phenylalanine or tryptophan at the end of this CDR3 makes a read error likely. The CDR3 nucleotides read TGTGCCAGAGGACAGGGGACGAACCGCGGCTTACTAGCCAAAAACATTCAGTACCTC. Its protein product is CARGQGTNRGLLAKNIQYL. The V gene is TRBV6-1, the J gene TRBJ2-4; 9 nucleotides match TRBD1. Germline V gives CDR1 MNHNS, CDR2 SASEGT. The trim removed 9 bases at V and 0 bases at J, leaving 18 bases unmatched. This CDR3 region has 19 residues.

V gene TRBV18 combines with J gene TRBJ1-6; TRBD1 agrees at 7 bases. The CDR3 spans 18 residues. V shed 2 bases and J 8 bases; nucleotides not matched to a gene: 15. Germline lookup yields CDR1 KGHSH and CDR2 LQKENI. The CDR3 protein is CASSPLRGKQGLDSPLHF. CDR3 DNA sequence: TGTGCCAGCTCACCATTGAGGGGAAAACAGGGGTTGGATTCACCCCTCCACTTT. The full variable domain, its missing parts supplied by reference TRBV18 and TRBJ1-6, is NAGVMQNPRHLVRRRGQEARLRCSPMKGHSHVYWYRQLPEEGLKFMVYLQKENIIDESGMPKERFSAEFPKEGPSILRIQQVVRGDSAAYFCASSPLRGKQGLDSPLHFGNGTRLTVT.

This clonotype occurred many times. DNA for the CDR3: TGTGCCAGCAGCCAGGGGCAGGTGAACACTGAAGCTTTCTTT. It yields the protein CASSQGQVNTEAFF. The V and J genes are TRBV3-1 and TRBJ1-1, with D possibly being TRBD1 (5 bases). Trimming removed 3 bases at V and 0 bases at J, with 8 bases between. The V gene's germline CDR1 is LGHDT and CDR2 YNNKEL (reference sequence). This CDR3 is built from 14 residues.

In nucleotides, the CDR3 is TGTGCCAGCGGCGGGGGAAATAGCAATCAGCCCCAGCATTTT. Translating it yields CASGGGNSNQPQHF. The genes are TRBV7-2 and TRBJ1-5; D possibly corresponds to TRBD1 (5 bases). V dropped 8 bases and J dropped 0 bases, with 11 bases sitting between them. CDR3 length: 14 residues. Germline V gene data show CDR1 as SGHTA and CDR2 as FQGNSA.